This TCR beta chain stems from a study of shared clonotypes between healthy human individuals. Findings and limits, study-wide: Among donors, sharing of clonotypes was expected to be affected by sequencing depth. The study drew on few donors, limiting represented genetic and exposure-history diversity.

Comments on this clone: Its matching antigen is unknown.

This CDR3 has 15 amino acids. J was trimmed by 6 bases and V by 3 bases; bases with no gene match: 7. In germline, CDR1 is SGHTA, CDR2 FQGNSA. In the original analysis: Filtering of immunoSEQ junctional sequences could not match full-length read filtering. The assay was immunoSEQ multiplex PCR, and TCRdb's table has in-frame clones only and misses some. The V and J calls and the clone size are those of that table, but D and trimming were determined from the DNA. This sample has about 450,000 clones, with around three quarters found just once. The rearrangement uses TRBV7-2 and TRBJ2-2; 7 bases line up with TRBD1. This TCR came from a middle-aged woman in good health. Some clones in this sample may be carry-over from other donors' samples. The sequenced material came from PBMCs. CDR3 sequence (DNA): TGTGCCAGCAGCTTCCGGGACAGTAGCCCCGGGGAGCTGTTTTTT. The encoded protein is CASSFRDSSPGELFF.